Listed below are T cell receptor beta chains from one sample, sequenced in a study of T cells in localized non-small cell lung cancer. The table came from immunoSEQ multiplex PCR; TCRdb's copy has only in-frame clones and leaves some out. The profile shows roughly 38,000 clones, approximately 89% of them singletons. The sample here was peripheral blood, taken before any cancer treatment. Receptors were obtained from a woman aged 40-69 years with stage I lung adenocarcinoma. Both conserved end residues are part of each CDR3.

v_call	cdr3_aa
TRBV7-2	CASSPGLAGVLNEQFF
TRBV6-1	CASSERTGGSLIYGYTF
TRBV9	CASSVREDALVGAFF
TRBV5-8	CASSNQGIRETQYF
TRBV18	CASSPQGAGDQPQHF
TRBV18	CASSPPYSNQPQHF
TRBV5-8	CASSPGTSGPSLDTQYF
TRBV7-9	CASSSQGTRDQPQHF
TRBV7-8	CASSPSATSNQPQHF
TRBV28	CASSYVFTRGPEQFF
TRBV21-1	CASSKAGGHQPQHF
TRBV7-3	CASSLGADTTDTQYF
TRBV18	CASSLIPGVFSVTGELFF
TRBV5-1	CASSPGQGNTEAFF
TRBV28	CASSLLTEYGYTF
TRBV7-9	CASSFLQVGGTEAFF
TRBV30	CASRVPYTGELFF
TRBV19	CASSREASGTWTQYF
TRBV7-8	CASSLDRAGHDQPQHF
TRBV7-3	CASSLRGSQRFTDTQYF
TRBV5-4	CASSLFGGYGYTF
TRBV5-1	CASSPTGDSTDTQYF
TRBV10-2	CASSEEIGQGTYEQYF
TRBV7-2	CASSARGLANTGELFF
TRBV14	CASSQSVGVGYTF
TRBV27	CASSSAGGSIGTSEQFF
TRBV28	CASNNYKDTQYF
TRBV5-6	CASSLYTGASQPQHF
TRBV6-5	CASSYSDGELGETQYF
TRBV2	CASSWTGDEQFF
TRBV19	CASSIERGPTDTQYF
TRBV5-8	CASSLNTGTGNTIYF
TRBV11-2	CASSLQRAETQYF
TRBV5-5	CASSLVADEKLFF
TRBV30	CAWSGQGEKLFF
TRBV7-8	CASSLVAGTAKNEQFF
TRBV4-1	CASSQGAFAPYEQYF
TRBV6-1	CASRTGTSGYNEQFF
TRBV5-5	CASSLGERPYEQYF
TRBV5-1	CASSPTSGRNEQYF
TRBV4-1	CASSQDDGEWGREQYF
TRBV5-1	CASSPEPSGQGTREQYF